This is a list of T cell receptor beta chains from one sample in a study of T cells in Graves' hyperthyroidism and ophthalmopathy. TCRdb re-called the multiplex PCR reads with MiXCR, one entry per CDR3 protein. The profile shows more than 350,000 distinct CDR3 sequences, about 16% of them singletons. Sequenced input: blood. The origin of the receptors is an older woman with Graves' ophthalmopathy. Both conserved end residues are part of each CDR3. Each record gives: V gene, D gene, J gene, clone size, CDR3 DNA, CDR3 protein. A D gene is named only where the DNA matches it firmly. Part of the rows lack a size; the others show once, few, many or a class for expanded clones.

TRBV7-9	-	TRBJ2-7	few	TGTGCCAGCACCCAGTTCGGCGAGCAGTACTTC	CASTQFGEQYF
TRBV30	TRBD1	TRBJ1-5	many	TGTGCCTGGAGTAAGGGGGCGAAACAGCCCCAGCATTTT	CAWSKGAKQPQHF
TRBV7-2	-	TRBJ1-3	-	TGTGCCAGCAGCCCGTTGACAGATGGAAACACCATATATTTT	CASSPLTDGNTIYF
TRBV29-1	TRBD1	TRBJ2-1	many	TGCAGCGTCCACCAGGGGGCCACCTACAATGAGCAGTTCTTC	CSVHQGATYNEQFF
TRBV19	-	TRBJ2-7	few	TGTGCCACCGCCGAGGGTTCCTACGAGCAGTACTTC	CATAEGSYEQYF
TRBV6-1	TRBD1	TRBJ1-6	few	TGTGCCAGCAGCACAGGGGGCGGAACCTATAATTCACCCCTCCACTTT	CASSTGGGTYNSPLHF
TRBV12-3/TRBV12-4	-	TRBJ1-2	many	TGTGCCAGCAGGAACGAAAGACAGATCCATGGCTACACCTTC	CASRNERQIHGYTF
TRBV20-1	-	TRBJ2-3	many	TGCAGTGCTAGTAGCACTCTCACAGATACGCAGTATTTT	CSASSTLTDTQYF
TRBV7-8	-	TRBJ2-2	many	TGTGCCAGCAGCCAGGTCGGGGAGCTGTTTTTT	CASSQVGELFF
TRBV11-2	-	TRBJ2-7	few	TGTGCCAGCAGCTCCCTTCCGACAGGACTGGGCTACGAGCAGTACTTC	CASSSLPTGLGYEQYF
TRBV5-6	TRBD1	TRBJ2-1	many	TGTGCCAGCAGCTTGAAAGGGGGCCTCGGCGGGTCGCGATACAATGAGCAGTTCTTC	CASSLKGGLGGSRYNEQFF
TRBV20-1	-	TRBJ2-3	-	TGCAGTGCTAGAGCGGTGAGACGGAGGAGCACAGATACGCAGTATTTT	CSARAVRRRSTDTQYF
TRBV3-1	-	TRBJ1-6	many	TGTGCCAGCAGCCAAGATTTTAATTCACCCCTCCACTTT	CASSQDFNSPLHF
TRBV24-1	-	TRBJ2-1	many	TGTGCCACCAGTGATGGGCTAACTAGCTACAATGAGCAGTTCTTC	CATSDGLTSYNEQFF
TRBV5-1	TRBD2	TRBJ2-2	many	TGCGCCAGCAGCTTCTCCGGGACTAGCGCCACGAACACCGGGGAGCTGTTTTTT	CASSFSGTSATNTGELFF
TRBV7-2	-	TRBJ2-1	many	TGTGCCAGCAGCCCCATGCGGACAAGGAATGAGCAGTTCTTC	CASSPMRTRNEQFF
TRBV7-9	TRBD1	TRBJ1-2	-	TGTGCCAGCAGCCCGGGGGACAGGGTTGATGGCTACACCTTC	CASSPGDRVDGYTF
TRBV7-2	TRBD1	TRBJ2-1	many	TGTGCCAGCAGCTCGGGACAGGGGGCCCTAGCGTCCTACAATGAGCAGTTCTTC	CASSSGQGALASYNEQFF
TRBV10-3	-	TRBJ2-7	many	TGTGCCATCAGTGAGTCGCTAGGAGGACTCTACGAGCAGTACTTC	CAISESLGGLYEQYF
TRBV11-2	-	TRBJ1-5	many	TGTGCCAGCAGCTTAGCCCGGAATCAGCCCCAGCATTTT	CASSLARNQPQHF
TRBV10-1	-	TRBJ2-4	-	TGCGCCAGCAGAGACGACAACGGGGGAAACATTCAGTACTTC	CASRDDNGGNIQYF
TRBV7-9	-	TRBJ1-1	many	TGTGCCAGCAGCTTAGCAAGGGGGGAGAACACTGAAGCTTTCTTT	CASSLARGENTEAFF
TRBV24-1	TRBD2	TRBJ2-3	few	TGTGCCACCAGTGACTCGTATAGCGGGAGTCCGCCAGATACGCAGTATTTT	CATSDSYSGSPPDTQYF